This T cell receptor beta chain was profiled in a study of TIL therapy for anti-PD-1-resistant metastatic lung cancer. On the study more broadly: Tumors were harvested before any PD-1/PD-L1 blockade.

Time point here: pre-treatment sample, taken before nivolumab and TIL therapy. Enrollment ran from 2017 to early 2020. The libraries were made with immunoSEQ v3. Sequencing depth was 1.5 million to 2 million read pairs for survey level, about 5-6 million for deep. Profiled with immunoSEQ multiplex PCR; TCRdb holds only in-frame clones, not every one. The sample lists tens of thousands of clones, around 80% seen once, with about 5% in the top ten. Germline CDR1 is SGHDN and CDR2 is FVKESK. This CDR3 contains 11 residues. V was cut by 8 bases and J by 3 bases, with 8 bases left in between. In regard to this clone: Its target is not known.

Overall study results and limits: Infused TIL clonotypes partially replaced the baseline blood repertoire, then decayed over months.

Sequenced material: blood, taken at baseline. The rearrangement uses TRBV14 and TRBJ2-7; maybe TRBD1 (6 bases). The TCR comes from a woman aged 25-80 years with non-small cell lung cancer. The CDR3 DNA is TGTGCCAGCGGGGGCCTCTACGAGCAGTACTTC. This sequence encodes CASGGLYEQYF.